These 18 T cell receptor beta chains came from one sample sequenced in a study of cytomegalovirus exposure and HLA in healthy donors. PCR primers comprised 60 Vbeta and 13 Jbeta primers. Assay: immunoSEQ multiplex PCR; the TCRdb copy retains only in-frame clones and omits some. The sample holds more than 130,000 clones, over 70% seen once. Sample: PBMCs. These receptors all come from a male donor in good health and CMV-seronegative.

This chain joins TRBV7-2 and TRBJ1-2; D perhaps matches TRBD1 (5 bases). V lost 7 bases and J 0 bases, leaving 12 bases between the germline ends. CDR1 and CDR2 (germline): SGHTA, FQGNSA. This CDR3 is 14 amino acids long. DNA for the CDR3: TGTGCCAGCACCAAAACGACAGCTAACTATGGCTACACCTTC. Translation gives CASTKTTANYGYTF. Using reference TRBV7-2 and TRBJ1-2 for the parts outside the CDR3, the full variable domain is GAGVSQSPSNKVTEKGKDVELRCDPISGHTALYWYRQSLGQGLEFLIYFQGNSAPDKSGLPSDRFSAERTGGSVSTLTIQRTQQEDSAVYLCASTKTTANYGYTFGSGTRLTVV.

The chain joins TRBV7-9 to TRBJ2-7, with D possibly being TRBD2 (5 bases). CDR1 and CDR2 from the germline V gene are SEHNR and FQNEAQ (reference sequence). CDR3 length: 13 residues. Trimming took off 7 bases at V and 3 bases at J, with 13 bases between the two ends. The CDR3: CASISTGNYEQYF. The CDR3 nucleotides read TGTGCCAGCATTTCCACGGGGAACTACGAGCAGTACTTC. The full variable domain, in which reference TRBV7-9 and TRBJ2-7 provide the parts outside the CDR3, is DTGVSQNPRHKITKRGQNVTFRCDPISEHNRLYWYRQTLGQGPEFLTYFQNEAQLEKSRLLSDRFSAERPKGSFSTLEIQRTEQGDSAMYLCASISTGNYEQYFGPGTRLTVT.

In nucleotides, the CDR3 is TGTGCCAGCAGCTTTATTGGGGTAGCGGGGGGGGGACAAGAGACCCAGTACTTC. This codes for CASSFIGVAGGGQETQYF. The chain carries TRBV5-5 and TRBJ2-5, with 11 bases that match TRBD2. Germline values: CDR1 SGHKS, CDR2 YYEKEE (reference sequence). V lost 2 bases to trimming and J lost 2 bases; unmatched junction nucleotides: 11. CDR3 length equals 18 residues.

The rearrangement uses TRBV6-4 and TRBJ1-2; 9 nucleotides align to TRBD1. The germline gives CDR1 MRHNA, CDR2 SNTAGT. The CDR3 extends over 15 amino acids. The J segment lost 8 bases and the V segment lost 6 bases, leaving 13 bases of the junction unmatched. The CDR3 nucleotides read TGTGCCAGCAGCCCCGGGACAGGGAGTCCGTGGGGCTACACCTTC. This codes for CASSPGTGSPWGYTF.

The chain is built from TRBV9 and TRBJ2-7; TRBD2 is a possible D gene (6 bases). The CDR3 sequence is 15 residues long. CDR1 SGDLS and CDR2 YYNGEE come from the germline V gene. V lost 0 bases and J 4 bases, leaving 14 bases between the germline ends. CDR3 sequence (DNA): TGTGCCAGCAGCGTAGGACCGGGGGACGTTTACGAGCAGTACTTC. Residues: CASSVGPGDVYEQYF. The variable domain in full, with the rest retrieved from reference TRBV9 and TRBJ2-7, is DSGVTQTPKHLITATGQRVTLRCSPRSGDLSVYWYQQSLDQGLQFLIQYYNGEERAKGNILERFSAQQFPDLHSELNLSSLELGDSALYFCASSVGPGDVYEQYFGPGTRLTVT.

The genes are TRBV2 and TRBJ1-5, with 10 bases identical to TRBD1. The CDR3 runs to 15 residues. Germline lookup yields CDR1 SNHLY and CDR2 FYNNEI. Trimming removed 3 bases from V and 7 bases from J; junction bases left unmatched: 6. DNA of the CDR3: TGTGCCAGCAGTGACCCGACAGGGGGCTTACAGCCCCAGCATTTT. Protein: CASSDPTGGLQPQHF.

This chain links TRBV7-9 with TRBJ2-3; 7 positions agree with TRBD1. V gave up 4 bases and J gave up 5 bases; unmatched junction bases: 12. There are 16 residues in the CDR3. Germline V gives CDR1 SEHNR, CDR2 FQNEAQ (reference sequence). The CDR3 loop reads CASSYRPGQRQDTQYF. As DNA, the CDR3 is TGTGCCAGCAGCTACCGACCGGGACAGCGACAAGATACGCAGTATTTT. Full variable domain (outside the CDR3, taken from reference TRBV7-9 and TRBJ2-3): DTGVSQNPRHKITKRGQNVTFRCDPISEHNRLYWYRQTLGQGPEFLTYFQNEAQLEKSRLLSDRFSAERPKGSFSTLEIQRTEQGDSAMYLCASSYRPGQRQDTQYFGPGTRLTVL.

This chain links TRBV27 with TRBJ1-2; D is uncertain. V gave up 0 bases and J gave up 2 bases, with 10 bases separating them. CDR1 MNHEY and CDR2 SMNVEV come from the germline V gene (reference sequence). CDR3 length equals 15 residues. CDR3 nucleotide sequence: TGTGCCAGCAGTTTATCCCCGACTGAGAACTATGGCTACACCTTC. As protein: CASSLSPTENYGYTF.

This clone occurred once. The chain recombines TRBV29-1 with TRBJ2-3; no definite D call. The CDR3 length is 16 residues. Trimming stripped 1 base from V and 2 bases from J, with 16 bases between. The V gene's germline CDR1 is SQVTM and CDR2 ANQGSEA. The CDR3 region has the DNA TGCAGCGTTGAAGGGCTTGCGGAACTTCACACAGATACGCAGTATTTT. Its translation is CSVEGLAELHTDTQYF.

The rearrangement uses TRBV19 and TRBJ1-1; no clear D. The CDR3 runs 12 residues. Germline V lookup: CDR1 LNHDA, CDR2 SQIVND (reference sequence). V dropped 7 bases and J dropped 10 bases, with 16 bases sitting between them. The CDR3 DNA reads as TGTGCCAGTACCCATAATCAAGCCGGAGCTTTCTTT. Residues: CASTHNQAGAFF.

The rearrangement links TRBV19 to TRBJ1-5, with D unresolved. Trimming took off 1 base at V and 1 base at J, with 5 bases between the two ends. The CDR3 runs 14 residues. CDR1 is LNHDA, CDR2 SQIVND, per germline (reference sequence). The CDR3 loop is CASSIGGSNQPQHF. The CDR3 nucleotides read TGTGCCAGTAGTATAGGAGGAAGCAATCAGCCCCAGCATTTT. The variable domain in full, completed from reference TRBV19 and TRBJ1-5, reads DGGITQSPKYLFRKEGQNVTLSCEQNLNHDAMYWYRQDPGQGLRLIYYSQIVNDFQKGDIAEGYSVSREKKESFPLTVTSAQKNPTAFYLCASSIGGSNQPQHFGDGTRLSIL.

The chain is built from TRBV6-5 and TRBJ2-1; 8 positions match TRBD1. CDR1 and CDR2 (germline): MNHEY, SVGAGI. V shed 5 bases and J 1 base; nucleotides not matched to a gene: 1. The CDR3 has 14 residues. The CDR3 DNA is TGTGCCAGCAGTGGACAGGGTTCCTACAATGAGCAGTTCTTC. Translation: CASSGQGSYNEQFF.

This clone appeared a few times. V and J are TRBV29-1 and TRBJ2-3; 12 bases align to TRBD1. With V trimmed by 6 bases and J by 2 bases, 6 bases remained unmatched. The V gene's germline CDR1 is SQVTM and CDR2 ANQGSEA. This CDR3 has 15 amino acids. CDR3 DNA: TGCAGCGTGGCCGGGACAGGGGGCGTCACAGATACGCAGTATTTT. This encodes CSVAGTGGVTDTQYF.

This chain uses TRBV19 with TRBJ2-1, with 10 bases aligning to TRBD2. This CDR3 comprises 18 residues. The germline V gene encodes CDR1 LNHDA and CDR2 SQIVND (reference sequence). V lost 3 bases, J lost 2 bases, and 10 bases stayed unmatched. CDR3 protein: CASSIGGLAGDPYNEQFF. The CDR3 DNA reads TGTGCCAGTAGTATCGGGGGCCTAGCGGGAGATCCCTACAATGAGCAGTTCTTC. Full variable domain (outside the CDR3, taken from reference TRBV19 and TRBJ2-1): DGGITQSPKYLFRKEGQNVTLSCEQNLNHDAMYWYRQDPGQGLRLIYYSQIVNDFQKGDIAEGYSVSREKKESFPLTVTSAQKNPTAFYLCASSIGGLAGDPYNEQFFGPGTRLTVL.

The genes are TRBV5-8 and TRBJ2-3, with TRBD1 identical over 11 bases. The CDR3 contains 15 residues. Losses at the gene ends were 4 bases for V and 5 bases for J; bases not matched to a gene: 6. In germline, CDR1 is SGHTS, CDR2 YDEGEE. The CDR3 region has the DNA TGTGCCAGCAGCAACCGGGACAGGGGGGGAGATACGCAGTATTTT. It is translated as CASSNRDRGGDTQYF.

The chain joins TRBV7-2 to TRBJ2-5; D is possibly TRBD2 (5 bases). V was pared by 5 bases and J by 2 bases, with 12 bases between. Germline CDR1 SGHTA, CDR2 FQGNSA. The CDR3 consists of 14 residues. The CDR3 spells CASSRRTGQETQYF. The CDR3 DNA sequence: TGTGCCAGCAGCCGCAGGACTGGGCAAGAGACCCAGTACTTC.

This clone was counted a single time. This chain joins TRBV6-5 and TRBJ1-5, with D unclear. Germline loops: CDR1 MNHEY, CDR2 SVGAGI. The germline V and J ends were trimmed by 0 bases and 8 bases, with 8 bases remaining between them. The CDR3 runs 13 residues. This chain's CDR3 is CASSYSGREPQHF. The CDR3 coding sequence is TGTGCCAGCAGTTACTCGGGTCGGGAGCCCCAGCATTTT.

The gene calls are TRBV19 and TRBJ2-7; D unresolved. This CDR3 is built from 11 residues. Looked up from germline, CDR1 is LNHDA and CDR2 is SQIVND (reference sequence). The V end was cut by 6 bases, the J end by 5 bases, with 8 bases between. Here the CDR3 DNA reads TGTGCCAGTAGCCTTGGCCACGAGCAGTACTTC. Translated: CASSLGHEQYF.